The T cell receptor beta chain described here comes from a study of CD8+ T cells in alopecia areata. Overall study: Treated individuals took tofacitinib by mouth, 5 to 10 mg twice daily. Patients given treatment had severity scored by the percentage of scalp area affected. Treatment with tofacitinib (6 to 18 months) was followed by 6 months off drug.

In each case, RNA was isolated and then reverse transcribed into cDNA as the sequencing template. The repertoire was sequenced with immunoSEQ multiplex PCR; TCRdb's copy has only in-frame clones and lacks some. The table includes 110,000 or so clones, 58% detected once. Treatment noted: oral pan-JAK inhibitor, 5-10 mg twice daily. The length of the CDR3 is 13 residues. Germline V CDR1 and CDR2: GTSNPN, SVGIG (reference sequence). V lost 5 bases and J lost 7; bases outside the gene matches: 7. The chain has TRBV30 and TRBJ2-2, with 7 bases lining up with TRBD1. The sequence came from a human donor with alopecia areata. Specimen: CD8+ T cells sorted from blood, collected at week 4, from a patient treated with tofacitinib. The CDR3 nucleotides are TGTGCCTGGCAGACAGGGTTCGGCGGGGAGCTGTTTTTT. The encoded protein is CAWQTGFGGELFF. The full variable domain, in which reference TRBV30 and TRBJ2-2 provide the parts outside the CDR3, is SQTIHQWPATLVQPVGSPLSLECTVEGTSNPNLYWYRQAAGRGLQLLFYSVGIGQISSEVPQNLSASRPQDRQFILSSKKLLLSDSGFYLCAWQTGFGGELFFGEGSRLTVL.